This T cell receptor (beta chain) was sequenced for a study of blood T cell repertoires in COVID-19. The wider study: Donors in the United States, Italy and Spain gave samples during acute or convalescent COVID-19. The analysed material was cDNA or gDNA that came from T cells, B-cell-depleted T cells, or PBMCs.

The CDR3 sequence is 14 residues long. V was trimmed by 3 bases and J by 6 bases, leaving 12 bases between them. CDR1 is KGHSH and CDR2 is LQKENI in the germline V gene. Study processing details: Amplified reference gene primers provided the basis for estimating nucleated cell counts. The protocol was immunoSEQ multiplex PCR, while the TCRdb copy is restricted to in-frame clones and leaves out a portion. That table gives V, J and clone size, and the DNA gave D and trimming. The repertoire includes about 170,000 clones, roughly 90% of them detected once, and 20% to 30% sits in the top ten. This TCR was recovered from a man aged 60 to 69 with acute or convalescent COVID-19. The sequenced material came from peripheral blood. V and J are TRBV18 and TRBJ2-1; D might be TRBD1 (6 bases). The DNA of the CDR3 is TGTGCCAGCTCACCCCGCACAGGGACCAATGAGCAGTTCTTC. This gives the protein CASSPRTGTNEQFF.